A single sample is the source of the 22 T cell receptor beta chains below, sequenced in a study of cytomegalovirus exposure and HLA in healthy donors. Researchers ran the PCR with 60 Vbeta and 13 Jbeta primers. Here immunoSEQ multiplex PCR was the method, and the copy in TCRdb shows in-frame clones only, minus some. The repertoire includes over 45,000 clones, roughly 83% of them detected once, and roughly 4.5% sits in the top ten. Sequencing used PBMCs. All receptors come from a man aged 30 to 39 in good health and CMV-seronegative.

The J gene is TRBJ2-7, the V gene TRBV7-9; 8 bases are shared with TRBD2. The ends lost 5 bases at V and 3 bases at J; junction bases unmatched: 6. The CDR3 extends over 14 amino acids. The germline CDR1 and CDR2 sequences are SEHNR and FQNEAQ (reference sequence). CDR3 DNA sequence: TGTGCCAGCAGCCCCGGGACTAGGCTCTACGAGCAGTACTTC. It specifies CASSPGTRLYEQYF.

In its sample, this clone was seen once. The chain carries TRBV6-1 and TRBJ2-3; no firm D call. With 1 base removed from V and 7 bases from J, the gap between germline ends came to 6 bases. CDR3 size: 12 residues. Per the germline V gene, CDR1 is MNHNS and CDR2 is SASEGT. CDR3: CASSEELNTQYF. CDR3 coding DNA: TGTGCCAGCAGTGAAGAGCTGAATACGCAGTATTTT.

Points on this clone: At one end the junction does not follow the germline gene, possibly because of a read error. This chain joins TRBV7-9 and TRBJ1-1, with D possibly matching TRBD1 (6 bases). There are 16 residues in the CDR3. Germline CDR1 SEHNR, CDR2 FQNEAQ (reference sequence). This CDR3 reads CSSSAPPGTRNTEAFF. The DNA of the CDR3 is TGTTCCAGCAGCGCCCCACCCGGGACAAGGAACACTGAAGCTTTCTTT.

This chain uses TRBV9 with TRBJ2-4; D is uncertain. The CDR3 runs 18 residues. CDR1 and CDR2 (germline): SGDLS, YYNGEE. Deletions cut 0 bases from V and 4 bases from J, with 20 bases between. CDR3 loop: CASSVGKSEPSRKNIQYF. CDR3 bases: TGTGCCAGCAGCGTAGGAAAGTCGGAGCCTAGTAGGAAAAACATTCAGTACTTC.

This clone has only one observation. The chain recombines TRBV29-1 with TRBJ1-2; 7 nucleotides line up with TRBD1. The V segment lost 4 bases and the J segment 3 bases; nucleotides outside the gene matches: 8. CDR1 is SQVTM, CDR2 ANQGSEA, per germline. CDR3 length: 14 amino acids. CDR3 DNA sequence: TGCAGCGTTGGGGGACAGAGCCGCGACTATGGCTACACCTTC. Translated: CSVGGQSRDYGYTF.

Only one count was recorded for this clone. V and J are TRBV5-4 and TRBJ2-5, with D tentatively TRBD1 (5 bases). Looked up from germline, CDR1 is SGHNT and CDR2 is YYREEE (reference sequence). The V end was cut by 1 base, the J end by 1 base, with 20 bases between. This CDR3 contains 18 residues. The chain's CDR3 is CASSLLGLGRSVQETQYF. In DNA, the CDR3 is TGTGCCAGCAGCTTGTTGGGGTTGGGGCGCAGCGTCCAAGAGACCCAGTACTTC.

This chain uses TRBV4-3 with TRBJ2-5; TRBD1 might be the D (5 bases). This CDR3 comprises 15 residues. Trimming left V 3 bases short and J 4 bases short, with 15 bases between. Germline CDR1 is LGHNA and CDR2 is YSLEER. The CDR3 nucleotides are TGCGCCAGCAGCCACGACAGCTTTTCAATAGAGACCCAGTACTTC. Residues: CASSHDSFSIETQYF.

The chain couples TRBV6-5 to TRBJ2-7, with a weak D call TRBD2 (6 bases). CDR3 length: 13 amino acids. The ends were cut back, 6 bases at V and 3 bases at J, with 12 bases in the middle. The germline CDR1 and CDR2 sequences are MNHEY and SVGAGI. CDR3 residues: CASRTLGGYEQYF. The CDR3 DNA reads TGTGCCAGCAGAACCTTGGGGGGCTACGAGCAGTACTTC.

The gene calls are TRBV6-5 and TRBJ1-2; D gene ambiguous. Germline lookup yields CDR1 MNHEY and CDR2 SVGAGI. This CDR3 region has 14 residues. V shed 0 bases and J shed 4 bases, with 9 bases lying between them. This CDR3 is CASSYSNSIYGYTF. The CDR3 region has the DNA TGTGCCAGCAGTTACTCGAACAGTATCTATGGCTACACCTTC.

CDR3 nucleotide sequence: TGCGCCAGCAGCTTCATAGCGGGAAGCCCCACAGATACGCAGTATTTT. This translates into CASSFIAGSPTDTQYF. The chain joins TRBV5-1 to TRBJ2-3, with 8 bases that match TRBD2. The CDR3 has 16 amino acids. Trimming removed 2 bases from V and 2 bases from J; junction bases left unmatched: 7. Germline V lookup: CDR1 SGHRS, CDR2 YFSETQ.

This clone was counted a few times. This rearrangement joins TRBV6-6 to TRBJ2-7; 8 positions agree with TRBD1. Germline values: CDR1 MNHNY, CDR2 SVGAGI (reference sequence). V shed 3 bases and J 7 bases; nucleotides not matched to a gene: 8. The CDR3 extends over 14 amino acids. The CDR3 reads CASSYSTGVGEQYF. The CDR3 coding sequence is TGTGCCAGCAGTTATTCGACAGGGGTGGGAGAGCAGTACTTC.

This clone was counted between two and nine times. CDR3 amino acids: CASSRLAGTGGNNEQFF. As DNA, the CDR3 is TGCGCCAGCAGCCGCCTTGCCGGGACAGGGGGGAACAATGAGCAGTTCTTC. This rearrangement joins TRBV4-3 to TRBJ2-1; the match to TRBD1 covers 11 bases. The trim removed 4 bases at V and 5 bases at J, leaving 10 bases unmatched. There are 17 residues in the CDR3. From germline, CDR1 is LGHNA and CDR2 YSLEER.

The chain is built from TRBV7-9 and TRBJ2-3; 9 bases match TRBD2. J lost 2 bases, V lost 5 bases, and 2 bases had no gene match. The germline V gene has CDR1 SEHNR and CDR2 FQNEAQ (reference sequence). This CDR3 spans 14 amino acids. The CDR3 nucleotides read TGTGCCAGCAGCCTGGGACTAGCCACAGATACGCAGTATTTT. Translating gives CASSLGLATDTQYF.

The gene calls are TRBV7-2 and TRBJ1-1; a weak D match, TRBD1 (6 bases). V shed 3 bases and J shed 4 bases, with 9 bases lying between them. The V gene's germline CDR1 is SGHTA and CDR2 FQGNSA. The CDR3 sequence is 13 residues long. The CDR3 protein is CASSFNRATEAFF. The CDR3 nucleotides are TGTGCCAGCAGCTTCAACAGGGCCACTGAAGCTTTCTTT.

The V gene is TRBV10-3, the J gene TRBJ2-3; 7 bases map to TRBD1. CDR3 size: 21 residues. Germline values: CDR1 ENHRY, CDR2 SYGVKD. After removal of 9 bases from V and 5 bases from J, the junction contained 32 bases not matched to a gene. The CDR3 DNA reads TGTGCCATTTTCTACCCGCCTAGACCTAAGTTTTGTCCGAGACAGGGAGATACGCAGTATTTT. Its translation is CAIFYPPRPKFCPRQGDTQYF.

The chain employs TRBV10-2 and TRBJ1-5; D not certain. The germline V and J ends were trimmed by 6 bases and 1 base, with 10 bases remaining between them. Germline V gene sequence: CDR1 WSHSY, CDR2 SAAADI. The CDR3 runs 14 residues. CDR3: CASSLAGSNQPQHF. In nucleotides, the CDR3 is TGCGCCAGCAGCTTGGCAGGCAGCAATCAGCCCCAGCATTTT.

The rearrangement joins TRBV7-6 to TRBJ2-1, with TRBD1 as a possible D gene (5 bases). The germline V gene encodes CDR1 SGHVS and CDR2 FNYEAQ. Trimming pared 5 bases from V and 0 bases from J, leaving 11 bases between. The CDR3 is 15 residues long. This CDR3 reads CASSTTESSYNEQFF. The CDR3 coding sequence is TGTGCCAGCAGCACGACAGAGAGCTCCTACAATGAGCAGTTCTTC.

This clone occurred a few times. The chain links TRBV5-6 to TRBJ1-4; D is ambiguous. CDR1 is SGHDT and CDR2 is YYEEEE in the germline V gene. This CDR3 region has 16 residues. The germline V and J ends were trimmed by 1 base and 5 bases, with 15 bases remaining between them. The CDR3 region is CASSLSGSPRNEKLFF. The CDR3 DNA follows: TGTGCCAGCAGCTTGTCGGGGTCTCCTCGAAATGAAAAACTGTTTTTT. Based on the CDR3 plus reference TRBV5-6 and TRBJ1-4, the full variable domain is DAGVTQSPTHLIKTRGQQVTLRCSPKSGHDTVSWYQQALGQGPQFIFQYYEEEERQRGNFPDRFSGHQFPNYSSELNVNALLLGDSALYLCASSLSGSPRNEKLFFGSGTQLSVL.

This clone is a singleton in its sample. CDR3 in DNA: TGTGCCTGGAGTCCAGCGACAGGGGGTGATCAGCCCCAGCATTTT. It yields the protein CAWSPATGGDQPQHF. V and J are TRBV30 and TRBJ1-5; TRBD1 matches 9 bases. Germline-derived CDR1 and CDR2 are GTSNPN and SVGIG (reference sequence). The V gene end was trimmed by 2 bases and the J gene end by 5 bases; junction bases not matched to a gene: 7. The CDR3 has 15 amino acids. The whole variable domain, filled in from reference TRBV30 and TRBJ1-5, reads SQTIHQWPATLVQPVGSPLSLECTVEGTSNPNLYWYRQAAGRGLQLLFYSVGIGQISSEVPQNLSASRPQDRQFILSSKKLLLSDSGFYLCAWSPATGGDQPQHFGDGTRLSIL.

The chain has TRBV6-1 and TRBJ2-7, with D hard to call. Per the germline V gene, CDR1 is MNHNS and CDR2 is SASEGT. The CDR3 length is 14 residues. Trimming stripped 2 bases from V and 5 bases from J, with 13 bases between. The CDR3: CASSEPQVLHEQYF. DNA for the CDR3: TGTGCCAGCAGTGAACCCCAGGTTCTCCACGAGCAGTACTTC.

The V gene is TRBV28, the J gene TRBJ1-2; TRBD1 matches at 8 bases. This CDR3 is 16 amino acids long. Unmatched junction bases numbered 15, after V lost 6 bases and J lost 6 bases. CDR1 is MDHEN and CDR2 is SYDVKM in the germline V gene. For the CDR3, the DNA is TGTGCCAGCAGCACGCAAACCATGACAGGGGAAGATGGCTACACCTTC. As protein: CASSTQTMTGEDGYTF.

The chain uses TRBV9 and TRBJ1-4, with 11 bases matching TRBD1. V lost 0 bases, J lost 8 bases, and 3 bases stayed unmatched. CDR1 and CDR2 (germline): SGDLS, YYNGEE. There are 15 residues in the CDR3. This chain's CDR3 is CASSVGDRGEEKLFF. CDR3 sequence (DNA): TGTGCCAGCAGCGTAGGGGACAGGGGGGAAGAAAAACTGTTTTTT.